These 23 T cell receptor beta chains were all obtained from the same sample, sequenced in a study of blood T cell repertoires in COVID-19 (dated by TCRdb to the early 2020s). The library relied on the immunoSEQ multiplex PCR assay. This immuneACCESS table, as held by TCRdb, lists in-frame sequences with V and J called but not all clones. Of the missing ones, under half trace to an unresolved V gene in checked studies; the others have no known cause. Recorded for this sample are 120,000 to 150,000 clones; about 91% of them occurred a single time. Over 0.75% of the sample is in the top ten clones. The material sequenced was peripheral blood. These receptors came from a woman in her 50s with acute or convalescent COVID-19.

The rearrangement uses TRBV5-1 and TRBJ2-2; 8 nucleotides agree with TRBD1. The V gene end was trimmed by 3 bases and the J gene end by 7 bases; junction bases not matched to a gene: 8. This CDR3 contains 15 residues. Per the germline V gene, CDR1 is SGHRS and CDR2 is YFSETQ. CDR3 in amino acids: CASSSGQGSHGELFF. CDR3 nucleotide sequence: TGCGCCAGCAGCTCTGGACAGGGAAGCCACGGGGAGCTGTTTTTT.

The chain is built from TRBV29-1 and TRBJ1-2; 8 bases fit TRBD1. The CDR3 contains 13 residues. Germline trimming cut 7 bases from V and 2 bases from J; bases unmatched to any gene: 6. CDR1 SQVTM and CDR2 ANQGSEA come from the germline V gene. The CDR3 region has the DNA TGCAGCGCCGGACAGGGAGGGAACTATGGCTACACCTTC. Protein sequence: CSAGQGGNYGYTF. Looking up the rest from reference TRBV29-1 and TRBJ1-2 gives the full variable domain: SAVISQKPSRDICQRGTSLTIQCQVDSQVTMMFWYRQQPGQSLTLIATANQGSEATYESGFVIDKFPISRPNLTFSTLTVSNMSPEDSSIYLCSAGQGGNYGYTFGSGTRLTVV.

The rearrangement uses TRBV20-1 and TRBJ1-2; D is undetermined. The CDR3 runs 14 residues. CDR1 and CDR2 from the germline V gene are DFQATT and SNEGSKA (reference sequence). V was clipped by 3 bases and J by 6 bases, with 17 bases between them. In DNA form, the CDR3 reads TGCAGTGCTAGTCCGGGAGCCGAGCGGGATGGCTACACCTTC. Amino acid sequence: CSASPGAERDGYTF.

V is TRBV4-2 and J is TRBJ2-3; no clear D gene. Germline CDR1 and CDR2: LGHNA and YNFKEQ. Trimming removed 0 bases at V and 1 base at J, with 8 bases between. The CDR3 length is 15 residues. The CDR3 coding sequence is TGTGCCAGCAGCCAAGAAACCCGGGGCACAGATACGCAGTATTTT. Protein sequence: CASSQETRGTDTQYF.

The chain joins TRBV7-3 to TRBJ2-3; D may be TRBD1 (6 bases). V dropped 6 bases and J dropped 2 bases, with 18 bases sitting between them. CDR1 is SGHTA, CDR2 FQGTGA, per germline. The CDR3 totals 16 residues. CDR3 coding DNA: TGTGCCAGCAGTTCGGCCGGGACACTTGCCACAGATACGCAGTATTTT. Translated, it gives CASSSAGTLATDTQYF.

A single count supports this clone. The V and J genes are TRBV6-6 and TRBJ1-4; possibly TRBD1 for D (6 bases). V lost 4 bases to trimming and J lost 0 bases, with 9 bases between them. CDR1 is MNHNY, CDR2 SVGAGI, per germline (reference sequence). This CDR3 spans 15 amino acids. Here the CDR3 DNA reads TGTGCCAGCAGTTCCCCAGGGGCAACTAATGAAAAACTGTTTTTT. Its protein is CASSSPGATNEKLFF.

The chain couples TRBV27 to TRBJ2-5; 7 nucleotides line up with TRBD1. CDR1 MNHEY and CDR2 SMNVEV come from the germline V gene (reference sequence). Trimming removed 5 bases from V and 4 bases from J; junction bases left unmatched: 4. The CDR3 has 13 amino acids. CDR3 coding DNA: TGTGCCAGCAGTGCCACAGGGGTAGAGACCCAGTACTTC. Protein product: CASSATGVETQYF.

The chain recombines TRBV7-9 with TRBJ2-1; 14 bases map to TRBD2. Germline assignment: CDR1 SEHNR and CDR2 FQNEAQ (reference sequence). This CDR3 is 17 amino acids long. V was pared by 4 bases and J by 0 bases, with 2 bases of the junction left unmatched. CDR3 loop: CASSSGLAGGSYNEQFF. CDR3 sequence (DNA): TGTGCCAGCAGCTCAGGACTAGCGGGGGGCTCCTACAATGAGCAGTTCTTC.

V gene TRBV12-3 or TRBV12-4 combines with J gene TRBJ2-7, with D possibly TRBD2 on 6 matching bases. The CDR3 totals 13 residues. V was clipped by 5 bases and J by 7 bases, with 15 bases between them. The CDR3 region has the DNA TGTGCCAGCAGTGCCTCCGGGGGAGGTGAGCAGTACTTC. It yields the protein CASSASGGGEQYF.

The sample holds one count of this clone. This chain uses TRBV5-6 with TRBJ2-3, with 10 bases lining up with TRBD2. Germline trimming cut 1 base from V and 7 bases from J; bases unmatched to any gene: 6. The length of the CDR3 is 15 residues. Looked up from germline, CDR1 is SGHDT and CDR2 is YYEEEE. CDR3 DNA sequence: TGTGCCAGCAGCTTGCGGGGACTAGCGTTAAATACGCAGTATTTT. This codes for CASSLRGLALNTQYF.

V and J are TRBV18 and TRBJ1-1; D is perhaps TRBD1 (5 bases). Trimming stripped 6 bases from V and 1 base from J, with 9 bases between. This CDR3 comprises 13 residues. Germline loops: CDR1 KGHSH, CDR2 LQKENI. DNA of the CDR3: TGTGCCAGCTCTCAGACAGCGAACACTGAAGCTTTCTTT. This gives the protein CASSQTANTEAFF. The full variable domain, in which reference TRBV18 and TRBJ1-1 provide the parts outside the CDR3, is NAGVMQNPRHLVRRRGQEARLRCSPMKGHSHVYWYRQLPEEGLKFMVYLQKENIIDESGMPKERFSAEFPKEGPSILRIQQVVRGDSAAYFCASSQTANTEAFFGQGTRLTVV.

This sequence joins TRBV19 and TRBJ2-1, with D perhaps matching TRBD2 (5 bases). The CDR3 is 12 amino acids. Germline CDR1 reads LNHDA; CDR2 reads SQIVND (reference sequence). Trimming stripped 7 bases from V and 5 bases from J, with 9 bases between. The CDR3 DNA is TGTGCCAGTAATGACTATGACAATGAGCAGTTCTTC. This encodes CASNDYDNEQFF.

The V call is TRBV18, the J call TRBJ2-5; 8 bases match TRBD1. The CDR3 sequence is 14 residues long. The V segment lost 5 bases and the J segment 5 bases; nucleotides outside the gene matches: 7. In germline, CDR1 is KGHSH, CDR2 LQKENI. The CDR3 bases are TGTGCCAGCTCATCCCGACAGGGGACTGAGACCCAGTACTTC. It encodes CASSSRQGTETQYF.

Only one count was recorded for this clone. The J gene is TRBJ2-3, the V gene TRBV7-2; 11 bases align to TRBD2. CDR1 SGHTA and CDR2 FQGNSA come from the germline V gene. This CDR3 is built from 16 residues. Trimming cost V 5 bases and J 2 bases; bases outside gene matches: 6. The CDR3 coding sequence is TGTGCCAGCAGCCCCCGACTAGCGGGGTACACAGATACGCAGTATTTT. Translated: CASSPRLAGYTDTQYF.

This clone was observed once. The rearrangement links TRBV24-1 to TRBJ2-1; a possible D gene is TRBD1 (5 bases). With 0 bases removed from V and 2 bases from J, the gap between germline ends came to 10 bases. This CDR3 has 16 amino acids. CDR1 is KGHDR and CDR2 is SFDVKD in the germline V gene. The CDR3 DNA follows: TGTGCCACCAGTGATTTGAGGGGTGGCGCCTACAATGAGCAGTTCTTC. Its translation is CATSDLRGGAYNEQFF.

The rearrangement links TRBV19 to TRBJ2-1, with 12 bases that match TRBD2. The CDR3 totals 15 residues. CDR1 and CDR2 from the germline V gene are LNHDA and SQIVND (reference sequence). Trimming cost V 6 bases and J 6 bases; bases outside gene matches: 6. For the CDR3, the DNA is TGTGCCAGTAGAGAGGCTAGCGGGGGGGGCAATGAGCAGTTCTTC. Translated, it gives CASREASGGGNEQFF.

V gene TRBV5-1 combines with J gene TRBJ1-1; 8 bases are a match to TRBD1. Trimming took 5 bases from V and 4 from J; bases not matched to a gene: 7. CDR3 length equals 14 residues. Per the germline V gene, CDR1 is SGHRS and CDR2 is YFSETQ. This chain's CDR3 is CASSYGQGGTEAFF. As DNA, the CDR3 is TGCGCCAGCAGTTACGGACAGGGCGGCACTGAAGCTTTCTTT.

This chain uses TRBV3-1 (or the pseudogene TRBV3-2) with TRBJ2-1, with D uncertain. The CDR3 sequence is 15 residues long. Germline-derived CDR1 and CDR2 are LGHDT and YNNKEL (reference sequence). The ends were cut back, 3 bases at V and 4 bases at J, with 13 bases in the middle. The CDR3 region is CASSQVGEPYNEQFF. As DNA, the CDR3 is TGTGCCAGCAGCCAGGTCGGAGAACCTTACAATGAGCAGTTCTTC.

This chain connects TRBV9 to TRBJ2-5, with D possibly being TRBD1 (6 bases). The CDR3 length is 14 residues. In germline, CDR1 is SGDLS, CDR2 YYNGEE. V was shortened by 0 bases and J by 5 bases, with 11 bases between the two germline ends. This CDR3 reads CASSVEGVGETQYF. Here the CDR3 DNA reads TGTGCCAGCAGCGTAGAGGGGGTCGGGGAGACCCAGTACTTC. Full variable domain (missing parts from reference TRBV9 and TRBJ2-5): DSGVTQTPKHLITATGQRVTLRCSPRSGDLSVYWYQQSLDQGLQFLIQYYNGEERAKGNILERFSAQQFPDLHSELNLSSLELGDSALYFCASSVEGVGETQYFGPGTRLLVL.

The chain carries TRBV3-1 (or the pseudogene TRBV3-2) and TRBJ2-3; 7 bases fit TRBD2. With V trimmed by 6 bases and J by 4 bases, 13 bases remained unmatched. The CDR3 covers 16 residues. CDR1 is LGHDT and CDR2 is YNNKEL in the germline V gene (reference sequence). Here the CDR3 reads CASSPLGGVVPDTQYF. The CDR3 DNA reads TGTGCCAGCAGTCCCCTGGGAGGGGTTGTCCCAGATACGCAGTATTTT.

The CDR3 sequence is CASSIGTGNEKLFF. In nucleotides, the CDR3 is TGCGCCAGCAGCATCGGGACAGGGAATGAAAAACTGTTTTTT. The V call is TRBV5-1, the J call TRBJ1-4; 9 bases line up with TRBD1. J gave up 5 bases and V 4 bases, and 3 bases lay outside the gene matches. The CDR3 runs 14 residues. Germline CDR1 reads SGHRS; CDR2 reads YFSETQ.

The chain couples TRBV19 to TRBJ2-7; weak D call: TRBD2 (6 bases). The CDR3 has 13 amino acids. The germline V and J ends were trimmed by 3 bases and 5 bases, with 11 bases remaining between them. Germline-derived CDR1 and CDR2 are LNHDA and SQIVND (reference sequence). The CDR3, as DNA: TGTGCCAGTAGTATCGGTGGGGGGAACGAGCAGTACTTC. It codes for CASSIGGGNEQYF.

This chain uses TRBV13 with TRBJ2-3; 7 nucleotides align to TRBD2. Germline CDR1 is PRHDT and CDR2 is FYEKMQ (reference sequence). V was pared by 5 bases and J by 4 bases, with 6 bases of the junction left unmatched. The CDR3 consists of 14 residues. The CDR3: CASSAGLVADTQYF. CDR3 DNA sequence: TGTGCCAGCAGCGCAGGACTAGTCGCAGATACGCAGTATTTT.